These 8 T cell receptor beta chains were all obtained from the same sample, sequenced in a study of T cell responses to AZD1222 COVID-19 vaccine. Sequencing used immunoSEQ multiplex PCR; TCRdb keeps in-frame clones, though not all of them. The repertoire includes just over 150,000 clones, about nine tenths of them detected once, and approximately 1.8% sits in the top ten. Source: peripheral blood, taken on day 0 of AZD1222 vaccination. The source is an adult in good health.

The chain couples TRBV6-2 or TRBV6-3 to TRBJ1-5; D ambiguous. The V end lost 0 bases, the J end lost 1 base, and 7 bases lay between the germline ends. CDR3 size: 15 residues. Germline-derived CDR1 and CDR2 are MNHEY and SVGEGT. The chain's CDR3 is CASSYSWASNQPQHF. Written as DNA, the CDR3 is TGTGCCAGCAGTTACTCCTGGGCGAGCAATCAGCCCCAGCATTTT.

About this clone itself: One junction end does not reproduce the germline sequence, and a read error may be involved. The V call is TRBV20-1, the J call TRBJ1-1; weak D call: TRBD1 (6 bases). In germline, CDR1 is DFQATT, CDR2 SNEGSKA (reference sequence). This CDR3 has 13 residues. CDR3: CSASSPRLSSDSF. In DNA form, the CDR3 reads TGCAGTGCTAGTTCCCCTAGATTGTCGTCGGACAGCTTT.

J is TRBJ1-5 and V is TRBV28, with TRBD1 matching 9 bases. The CDR3 loop spans 23 amino acids. CDR1 MDHEN and CDR2 SYDVKM come from the germline V gene. J was trimmed by 4 bases and V by 2 bases; bases with no gene match: 27. CDR3 nucleotide sequence: TGTGCCAGCAGTTTAAATGTAATGGGAGAAATCCGGGACAGGGTGTTAGGGAATCAGCCCCAGCATTTT. It specifies CASSLNVMGEIRDRVLGNQPQHF.

Written as DNA, the CDR3 is TGTGCCAGCAGCTCCGGGACAGGAACTTCTGGGGCCAACGTCCTGACTTTC. Translation gives CASSSGTGTSGANVLTF. This rearrangement joins TRBV7-3 to TRBJ2-6, with 8 positions matching TRBD1. The germline CDR1 and CDR2 sequences are SGHTA and FQGTGA. The J segment lost 1 base and the V segment lost 4 bases, leaving 6 bases of the junction unmatched. The CDR3 contains 17 residues.

The chain employs TRBV5-6 and TRBJ1-2; maybe TRBD1 (5 bases). CDR1 SGHDT and CDR2 YYEEEE come from the germline V gene. The CDR3 length is 14 residues. Trimming stripped 1 base from V and 2 bases from J, with 9 bases between. In nucleotides, the CDR3 is TGTGCCAGCAGCTTGTTCAGGGCCAACTATGGCTACACCTTC. Translating it yields CASSLFRANYGYTF.

The rearrangement links TRBV28 to TRBJ2-1; tentative D call: TRBD2 (6 bases). This CDR3 is built from 14 residues. The V end lost 3 bases, the J end lost 8 bases, and 14 bases lay between the germline ends. Germline V gene data show CDR1 as MDHEN and CDR2 as SYDVKM. CDR3 sequence: CASSFQSWGDEQFF. The CDR3 DNA is TGTGCCAGCAGTTTCCAATCCTGGGGGGATGAGCAGTTCTTC.

The chain recombines TRBV6-4 with TRBJ2-3; TRBD1 agrees at 8 bases. Germline values: CDR1 MRHNA, CDR2 SNTAGT. This CDR3 contains 14 residues. After removal of 0 bases from V and 4 bases from J, the junction contained 0 bases not matched to a gene. For the CDR3, the DNA is TGTGCCAGCAGTGACTCACAGGGGGCAGATACGCAGTATTTT. As protein: CASSDSQGADTQYF.

Of note for this clone: This specimen includes other DNA sequences encoding the same CDR3. The chain uses TRBV3-1 (or the pseudogene TRBV3-2) and TRBJ2-7, with D hard to call. The germline gives CDR1 LGHDT, CDR2 YNNKEL (reference sequence). The CDR3 is made up of 11 amino acids. Trimming left V 0 bases short and J 4 bases short, with 1 base between. Written as DNA, the CDR3 is TGTGCCAGCAGCCAAGAATACGAGCAGTACTTC. Its protein product is CASSQEYEQYF.